Listed below are T cell receptor beta chains from one sample, sequenced in a study of patients and donors after allogeneic stem cell transplantation. TCRdb independently ran MiXCR on the RT-PCR reads; one entry per CDR3 protein. The sample lists 920,000 or so distinct CDR3 sequences, over 15% occurring once. The sample taken for sequencing was blood, either unsorted or a sorted T cell fraction (not recorded which). These receptors originate from a human donor who was either an allogeneic HSCT recipient or a stem cell or donor lymphocyte infusion donor (not recorded which). It is not recorded whose cells these are; they may come from a transplant donor. Each CDR3 is given without its conserved first and last residue. A D gene is named only where the DNA matches it firmly.

v_call	d_call	cdr3_aa
TRBV6-1	.	ASVRIIDSNQPQH
TRBV12-3/TRBV12-4	TRBD1	ASRSDRRTEAF
TRBV20-1	.	SARDLGKTDTQY
TRBV5-1	.	ASSLALLGQGAEAF
TRBV5-1	.	ASSEDGANYGYT
TRBV3-1	.	ASSQGERNTIY
TRBV9	.	ASSPSWGEGGYGYT
TRBV9	TRBD1	ASSVTGTGNTIY
TRBV11-3	.	ASSLSQLGGVEQF
TRBV30	TRBD1	AWSVEDRGHGYT
TRBV7-9	TRBD1	ATNTVRGSTDTQY
TRBV29-1	.	SVEGRDYEQY
TRBV6-1	.	ASSERGIMNTEAF
TRBV9	.	ASSVGAISGANVLT
TRBV11-2	TRBD1	ASSWAGGAGNGAF
TRBV29-1	.	SAGGTAKNIQY
TRBV13	TRBD2	ASQSRGGSTDTQY
TRBV30	.	AWSVIGNYGYT
TRBV20-1	.	SARDPGAPYEQY
TRBV5-1	.	ASSFGGPATDTQY
TRBV20-1	.	SARRGPSSFNEQF
TRBV20-1	TRBD2	SAPILAIVTDTQY
TRBV6-1	TRBD2	AISRGLANSQEQY
TRBV12-3/TRBV12-4	TRBD1	ASRRDRTYNEQF
TRBV6-2/TRBV6-3	TRBD2	ASSYSTVGLAGPPDTQY
TRBV12-3/TRBV12-4	TRBD2	GQLTSAGELF
TRBV5-1	.	ASSWTLWADTQY
TRBV9	TRBD2	ASSTTDLAGENTGELF
TRBV7-2	.	ASNELLGSTDTQY
TRBV27	TRBD1	ASSFLAETGNLEQF
TRBV9	.	ASSAGALLETQY
TRBV5-1	.	ATVLDGKQY
TRBV20-1	TRBD1	SARGPQGSSNQPQH
TRBV6-2/TRBV6-3	TRBD1	ASSLPRQGYNEQF
TRBV5-1	.	ASSLYPDRRRGYGYT
TRBV10-3	TRBD1	AISGQGLDTQY
TRBV21-1	.	ASSPSWDHSSYEQY
TRBV15	.	ATSTLPYSGNTIY
TRBV15	TRBD1	ATSFRPGTGVLNTGELF
TRBV13	.	ASSTSGAEQY